Sequencing of this TCR beta chain was carried out in a study of T-cell reconstitution after alpha-beta-depleted transplantation in children. The germline V gene has CDR1 KGHDR and CDR2 SFDVKD. Trimming cost V 0 bases and J 5 bases, with 10 bases left between them. This CDR3 is 15 amino acids long. Unique molecular identifiers were incorporated during preparation of the TCRbeta library. TCRdb re-called the PCR reads through MiXCR, storing one row per CDR3 protein. The sample consists of a few hundred thousand distinct CDR3 sequences, over 20% of them appearing once. About this clonotype itself: The antigen remains unidentified.

Findings and caveats of the study: TCRbeta diversity was high at day 60 in some patients (a result of surviving recipient T cells and thymic progenitors). Reportedly, only several hundred clones from non-depleted graft cells drove alpha-beta T-cell counts at about two months. Newly produced T cells mostly provided counts and TCRbeta diversity after one year, as hyperexpanded clones declined.

Sequencing used PBMCs, obtained before TCRalphabeta/CD19-depleted stem cell transplant. The sequence was obtained from a boy less than two years old with Wiskott-Aldrich syndrome, due to receive a stem cell transplant. This sequence joins TRBV24-1 and TRBJ2-1; no firm D call. This CDR3 reads CATSDLRERDNEQFF. DNA for the CDR3: TGTGCCACCAGTGATTTGCGTGAACGGGACAATGAGCAGTTCTTC.